The 17 T cell receptor beta chains in this list originate from one sample, sequenced in a study of blood T cell repertoires in COVID-19. The table came from immunoSEQ multiplex PCR; TCRdb's copy has only in-frame clones and leaves some out. Among about 200,000 clones listed, roughly four fifths were seen once. The sequenced sample was PBMCs or T cells enriched from blood (not recorded which). The receptors shown here come from a woman aged 50 to 65 who had been exposed to COVID-19.

The rearrangement joins TRBV27 to TRBJ1-6; perhaps TRBD1 as D (5 bases). The CDR3 consists of 16 residues. V was shortened by 5 bases and J by 9 bases, with 20 bases between the two germline ends. Germline V gene lookup returns CDR1 MNHEY and CDR2 SMNVEV (reference sequence). Written as DNA, the CDR3 is TGTGCCAGCAGTCCCCTCCTACAGGTGACCATTTCACCCCTCCACTTT. Amino acids: CASSPLLQVTISPLHF.

The J gene is TRBJ1-2, the V gene TRBV2, with D possibly being TRBD1 (6 bases). The ends were cut back, 6 bases at V and 0 bases at J, with 14 bases in the middle. This CDR3 has 15 residues. Germline V CDR1 and CDR2: SNHLY, FYNNEI. The CDR3 loop is CASRPGQSPNYGYTF. DNA of the CDR3: TGTGCCAGCAGGCCCGGACAGTCTCCTAACTATGGCTACACCTTC.

The chain uses TRBV19 and TRBJ2-5; possibly TRBD1 for D (5 bases). V shed 3 bases and J shed 5 bases, with 13 bases lying between them. Germline loops: CDR1 LNHDA, CDR2 SQIVND (reference sequence). CDR3 size: 14 residues. In DNA, the CDR3 is TGTGCCAGTAGTATCGTGGGGCCCCCCGAGACCCAGTACTTC. The encoded protein is CASSIVGPPETQYF.

The rearrangement links TRBV19 to TRBJ1-2; TRBD1 matches at 9 bases. The CDR3 spans 18 residues. Trimming took 4 bases from V and 7 from J; bases not matched to a gene: 19. Germline assignment: CDR1 LNHDA and CDR2 SQIVND (reference sequence). The DNA of the CDR3 is TGTGCCAGTAGTAGGGGACAGGGCCCTTCCTGGTATATTTCTGGCTACACCTTC. Amino acid sequence: CASSRGQGPSWYISGYTF.

This clone was found a few times. The rearrangement uses TRBV7-6 and TRBJ1-4; no firm D call. The CDR3 sequence is 16 residues long. V lost 1 base and J 5 bases, leaving 14 bases between the germline ends. Germline CDR1 reads SGHVS; CDR2 reads FNYEAQ. This CDR3 reads CASSLGSGGPNEKLFF. The DNA of the CDR3 is TGTGCCAGCAGCTTAGGTAGTGGAGGCCCGAATGAAAAACTGTTTTTT.

The CDR3 loop is CASSREGLSAAFF. The CDR3 DNA reads as TGTGCCAGCAGTAGGGAGGGCCTATCTGCAGCTTTCTTT. This chain connects TRBV12-3 or TRBV12-4 to TRBJ1-1, with no clear D. V lost 5 bases and J 10 bases, leaving 17 bases between the germline ends. The CDR3 covers 13 residues.

The chain combines TRBV27 with TRBJ1-1; TRBD1 might be the D (5 bases). This CDR3 is 16 amino acids long. V dropped 10 bases and J dropped 0 bases, with 21 bases sitting between them. Looked up from germline, CDR1 is MNHEY and CDR2 is SMNVEV (reference sequence). The CDR3 coding sequence is TGTGCCACCAAGACCGGGACGGGGAGGTTGAACACTGAAGCTTTCTTT. Residues: CATKTGTGRLNTEAFF.

J is TRBJ1-3 and V is TRBV7-2; D not certain. Germline CDR1 reads SGHTA; CDR2 reads FQGNSA. Trimming took off 3 bases at V and 0 bases at J, with 12 bases between the two ends. This CDR3 spans 16 amino acids. CDR3 amino acids: CASSFSKSRSGNTIYF. The CDR3 bases are TGTGCCAGCAGCTTTAGTAAGAGCCGCTCTGGAAACACCATATATTTT. Filled out from reference TRBV7-2 and TRBJ1-3, the complete variable domain reads GAGVSQSPSNKVTEKGKDVELRCDPISGHTALYWYRQSLGQGLEFLIYFQGNSAPDKSGLPSDRFSAERTGGSVSTLTIQRTQQEDSAVYLCASSFSKSRSGNTIYFGEGSWLTVV.

The chain carries TRBV6-2 or TRBV6-3 and TRBJ1-1; tentatively, D is TRBD1 (6 bases). Germline-derived CDR1 and CDR2 are MNHEY and SVGEGT. Trimming cost V 2 bases and J 7 bases, with 14 bases left between them. The CDR3 consists of 14 residues. The CDR3 DNA reads as TGTGCCAGCAGTTACGTGGGGCACAGGGTTGAAGCTTTCTTT. Amino acids: CASSYVGHRVEAFF.

This clone is a singleton in its sample. The V gene is TRBV7-8, the J gene TRBJ2-7, with TRBD2 as a possible D gene (7 bases). V was clipped by 2 bases and J by 2 bases, with 13 bases between them. Per germline, CDR1 SGHVS and CDR2 FQNEAQ. This CDR3 is built from 15 residues. CDR3 in DNA: TGTGCCAGCAGCTTAAGGGGGGGTGCCACCTACGAGCAGTACTTC. Its translation is CASSLRGGATYEQYF. The full variable domain, with the rest looked up from reference TRBV7-8 and TRBJ2-7, is GAGVSQSPRYKVAKRGQDVALRCDPISGHVSLFWYQQALGQGPEFLTYFQNEAQLDKSGLPSDRFFAERPEGSVSTLKIQRTQQEDSAVYLCASSLRGGATYEQYFGPGTRLTVT.

This chain connects TRBV27 to TRBJ1-2; D is perhaps TRBD1 (5 bases). The CDR3 runs 15 residues. Germline assignment: CDR1 MNHEY and CDR2 SMNVEV (reference sequence). Trimming removed 3 bases at V and 6 bases at J, with 17 bases between. As DNA, the CDR3 is TGTGCCAGCAGTTTTTCGGGGGGACCTCGCGATGGCTACACCTTC. This encodes CASSFSGGPRDGYTF.

This chain connects TRBV18 to TRBJ1-2; D not certain. Looked up from germline, CDR1 is KGHSH and CDR2 is LQKENI. This CDR3 spans 13 amino acids. V dropped 3 bases and J dropped 7 bases, with 12 bases sitting between them. CDR3 in DNA: TGTGCCAGCTCACCCGAGCCCCTGCGTGGCTACACCTTC. Residues: CASSPEPLRGYTF.

The J gene is TRBJ1-3, the V gene TRBV20-1; tentatively, D is TRBD1 (5 bases). This CDR3 is built from 11 residues. Germline loops: CDR1 DFQATT, CDR2 SNEGSKA (reference sequence). The V and J ends lost 6 bases and 4 bases respectively, with 7 bases between them. CDR3 sequence (DNA): TGCAGTGCCGGGGGAGGAAACACCATATATTTT. Translated: CSAGGGNTIYF.

DNA of the CDR3: TGTGCCAGCTCACTACAGGGTATGAACACTGAAGCTTTCTTT. This gives the protein CASSLQGMNTEAFF. V and J are TRBV18 and TRBJ1-1; D is perhaps TRBD1 (6 bases). The germline gives CDR1 KGHSH, CDR2 LQKENI. V was cut by 4 bases and J by 0 bases, with 9 bases left in between. The CDR3 contains 14 residues.

The chain recombines TRBV7-2 with TRBJ2-5; 7 nucleotides agree with TRBD1. With V trimmed by 1 base and J by 0 bases, 8 bases remained unmatched. This CDR3 is built from 17 residues. From germline, CDR1 is SGHTA and CDR2 FQGNSA. The CDR3 nucleotides are TGTGCCAGCAGCTTAGAAGCCCTGGACAGGTACCAAGAGACCCAGTACTTC. It is translated as CASSLEALDRYQETQYF.

This clone has only a few counts. The chain has TRBV6-5 and TRBJ1-2, with 9 nucleotides matching TRBD1. The CDR3 has 13 residues. With V trimmed by 8 bases and J by 5 bases, 6 bases remained unmatched. Germline assignment: CDR1 MNHEY and CDR2 SVGAGI. The DNA of the CDR3 is TGTGCCAGCGCGGAAGGGACAGGGTATGGCTACACCTTC. Translated: CASAEGTGYGYTF.

The chain joins TRBV5-5 to TRBJ1-2; 7 bases agree with TRBD1. The CDR3 covers 15 residues. Unmatched junction bases numbered 5, after V lost 1 base and J lost 2 bases. The germline V gene encodes CDR1 SGHKS and CDR2 YYEKEE (reference sequence). The CDR3 coding sequence is TGTGCCAGCAGCTTGTCGACGGGACAGAACTATGGCTACACCTTC. Its protein product is CASSLSTGQNYGYTF.